This T cell receptor (beta chain) was captured in a study of cytomegalovirus exposure and HLA in healthy donors. Study-wide findings and caveats: Some public TCRs appeared in many individuals, while most sequences were rare. CMV antigen specificity of a few CMV-associated chains was confirmed in vitro.

The PCR made use of 60 Vbeta and 13 Jbeta primers. The table came from immunoSEQ multiplex PCR; TCRdb's copy has only in-frame clones and leaves some out. Of about 180,000 clones in the sample, roughly 75% were seen once. With respect to this clone: Its cognate antigen is unknown.

Germline V gives CDR1 SGHTA, CDR2 FQGNSA. CDR3 size: 15 residues. The junction had 7 bases not matched to a gene; V was cut back by 5 bases and J by 4 bases. The chain couples TRBV7-2 to TRBJ2-1; 8 bases map to TRBD2. Sequencing was performed on PBMCs. The receptor was derived from a middle-aged man in good health and CMV-seronegative. The CDR3 here is CASSKSGGDYNEQFF. CDR3 nucleotides: TGTGCCAGCAGCAAGAGCGGGGGCGATTACAATGAGCAGTTCTTC. Variable domain in full (rest from reference TRBV7-2 and TRBJ2-1): GAGVSQSPSNKVTEKGKDVELRCDPISGHTALYWYRQSLGQGLEFLIYFQGNSAPDKSGLPSDRFSAERTGGSVSTLTIQRTQQEDSAVYLCASSKSGGDYNEQFFGPGTRLTVL.